Reported below is one TCR beta chain. This clonotype was seen repeatedly, ten times or more. Its target antigen remains unknown. No base-level quality is on record; no much larger clone is a single base apart. The CDR3 numbers 17 residues from cysteine through phenylalanine. Only the CDR3 part of the read is kept: 51 bases, read in frame from the first base. The germline V gene yields SGHVS for CDR1 and FQNEAQ for CDR2. The junction carries 17 bases between V and J, which are trimmed by 4 bases and 0 bases respectively. Data came from an Illumina HiSeq 1500. TCRdb handled the public reads itself, with Q25 trimming in fastp and clone calling in MiXCR, and kept productive beta chains. Each entry merges the rows of one CDR3 protein and shows their most common DNA and genes. The sample table lists some 800,000 distinct CDR3 sequences, about 29% of them with a count of one. Of the sample, 13% falls within the top ten clones.

The data belong to a study of T cell repertoires in cytomegalovirus infection (dated by TCRdb to the late 2010s). Regarding the study in general: Peptide stimulations targeted recently identified HLA-C-restricted CMV epitopes, whose presentation resists viral immunomodulation, together with well-studied HLA-B-restricted epitopes. The HLA type of each donor mattered for the analysis, because public TCR beta signatures pointed to carriage of CMV infection along with the matching HLA type. Study-wide conclusions, independent of this receptor: The ex vivo response was dominated by HLA-C-restricted CMV-specific TCR beta clonotypes, which also provided the single most frequent clonotype in two of eight donors. In both this cohort and an independent roughly 330-donor cohort, the cumulative frequency of public TCR beta family members distinguished carriers of CMV infection plus the relevant HLA type.

This specimen's treatment or condition label, per the study, means: in vitro stimulation with specific CMV peptide epitopes to enrich CMV-specific T cells. The sample was cultured CD8+ T cells from PBMCs, taken from culture after CMV antigen stimulation. This receptor was taken from a human donor in good health (CMV status not recorded). Some clones in this sample may be carry-over from other donors' samples. The chain is encoded by TRBV7-8 joined to TRBJ2-3; a tentative D call is TRBD2 (6 bases match). The encoded CDR3 is CASSSAEGRPSTDTQYF. In nucleotide form, the sequence is TGTGCCAGCAGCTCCGCGGAGGGCCGACCTAGCACAGATACGCAGTATTTT.